Listed below are T cell receptor beta chains from one sample, sequenced in a study of blood T cell repertoires in COVID-19. This table comes from immunoSEQ multiplex PCR, and its TCRdb copy is limited to in-frame clones, with some not included. The data show some 250,000 clones, 65% to 90% seen once. The sample comprised peripheral blood. These receptor sequences come from a woman in her sixties or seventies with active or convalescent COVID-19. Both conserved end residues are part of each CDR3. The D gene is left open where the match is weak. For some rows the clone size is stated as once, few or many, or as a class when expanded; others skip it.

d_gene	v_gene	j_gene	abundance	CDR3nt	CDR3aa
TRBD1	TRBV10-1	TRBJ1-5	once	TGCGCCAGCAGTGGCCGTGTCCCAGGACGGACAGGGGTCAATCAGCCCCAGCATTTT	CASSGRVPGRTGVNQPQHF
-	TRBV11-2	TRBJ2-7	-	TGTGCCAGCGGGACATTACTCTACGAGCAGTACTTC	CASGTLLYEQYF
-	TRBV5-6	TRBJ1-5	-	TGTGCCAGCAGCTTGTACAGGGGCAATCAGCCCCAGCATTTT	CASSLYRGNQPQHF
-	TRBV5-1	TRBJ1-1	-	TGCGCCAGCAGCACGGGAGGTACTGAAGCTTTCTTT	CASSTGGTEAFF
-	TRBV3-1/TRBV3-2	TRBJ1-4	-	TGTGCCAGCAGCCTACAGGGTGCAACTAATGAAAAACTGTTTTTT	CASSLQGATNEKLFF
TRBD2	TRBV9	TRBJ2-1	once	TGTGCCAGCAGCGTAGCGGGACTAGCGGGGAATGAGCAGTTCTTC	CASSVAGLAGNEQFF
TRBD1	TRBV10-3	TRBJ2-3	-	TGTGCCATCAGTGCCAGGGGGAGTGCAGATACGCAGTATTTT	CAISARGSADTQYF
-	TRBV3-1/TRBV3-2	TRBJ1-4	-	TGTGCCAGCAGCCAACGGGCAGGGGAAAAACTGTTTTTT	CASSQRAGEKLFF
-	TRBV6-1	TRBJ1-2	-	TGTGCCAGCAGTGAACGACTGGGTGGCTACACCTTC	CASSERLGGYTF
-	TRBV10-3	TRBJ2-3	-	TGTGCCATCAGTGATGGCGACTCCTCAGATACGCAGTATTTT	CAISDGDSSDTQYF
TRBD1	TRBV7-9	TRBJ1-6	once	TGTGCCAGCAGGACAGACAGGGGCTTGAGGTCACCCCTCCACTTT	CASRTDRGLRSPLHF
TRBD2	TRBV30	TRBJ2-6	-	TGTGCCTGGAGCTTGGTTGCGGGGGCTGGGGCCAACGTCCTGACTTTC	CAWSLVAGAGANVLTF
-	TRBV7-2	TRBJ2-5	-	TGTGCCAGCAGCTTAGCGGCGACCCAGTACTTC	CASSLAATQYF
-	TRBV6-5	TRBJ1-1	-	TGTGCCAGCAGCTCAGTCCCAACTGAAGCTTTCTTT	CASSSVPTEAFF
TRBD2	TRBV7-8	TRBJ2-5	-	TGTGCCAGCAGCTTCCGGCTAGCGGGCCAAGAGACCCAGTACTTC	CASSFRLAGQETQYF
TRBD1	TRBV30	TRBJ1-4	-	TGTGCCTGGAGCAGACAGGGAGGCGAAAAACTGTTTTTT	CAWSRQGGEKLFF
-	TRBV25-1	TRBJ2-3	few	TGTGCCAGCAGTGAATTTATGACAGATACGCAGTATTTT	CASSEFMTDTQYF
TRBD1	TRBV7-2	TRBJ2-1	-	TGTGCCAGCAGCCTGACAGGGGTCAATGAGCAGTTCTTC	CASSLTGVNEQFF
TRBD1	TRBV19	TRBJ1-5	few	TGTGCCAGCGTACCGGGACAGGGCAATCAGCCCCAGCATTTT	CASVPGQGNQPQHF
TRBD1	TRBV18	TRBJ1-6	few	TGTGCCAGCTCACCTAGGACAGGGCAGCTCTATTCACCCCTCCACTTT	CASSPRTGQLYSPLHF
TRBD1	TRBV12-5	TRBJ1-5	-	TGTGCTAGTGCCTCCGGGACAGGGTTTTATAGCAATCAGCCCCAGCATTTT	CASASGTGFYSNQPQHF
-	TRBV6-2/TRBV6-3	TRBJ2-3	-	TGTGCCAGCAGTTACGAGGGCCTTACGCAGTATTTT	CASSYEGLTQYF
-	TRBV5-1	TRBJ2-7	-	TGCGCCAGCAGCCCTTCGGAGGGAGAGCAGTACTTC	CASSPSEGEQYF
-	TRBV6-5	TRBJ2-7	-	TGTGCCAGCAGTTACCAACAGGGTAAACCCTACTACGAGCAGTACTTC	CASSYQQGKPYYEQYF
-	TRBV7-9	TRBJ2-5	-	TGTGCCAGCAGCTTAGTGCTGGGGGCGAGTGAGACCCAGTACTTC	CASSLVLGASETQYF
TRBD1	TRBV29-1	TRBJ1-2	once	TGCAGCGTTGACAGGGCAGGGGGTAACTATGGCTACACCTTC	CSVDRAGGNYGYTF
TRBD1	TRBV4-2	TRBJ2-6	-	TGTGCCAGCAGCCAAACTGACAGGGTCAACGTCCTGACTTTC	CASSQTDRVNVLTF
-	TRBV7-3	TRBJ2-7	-	TGTGCCAGCAGCTTAACGGGGGGGCCAGGGACATACGAGCAGTACTTC	CASSLTGGPGTYEQYF
-	TRBV11-2	TRBJ2-3	few	TGTGCCAGCAGCTCGGAGTGGGGAGAAGATACGCAGTATTTT	CASSSEWGEDTQYF
TRBD1	TRBV6-6	TRBJ1-2	-	TGTGCCAGCAGTTTAACGACAGGGGCTAACTATGGCTACACCTTC	CASSLTTGANYGYTF
-	TRBV10-1	TRBJ2-1	few	TGCGCCAGCAGCGGGGACTCGGGGCTCTACAATGAGCAGTTCTTC	CASSGDSGLYNEQFF
-	TRBV30	TRBJ2-5	-	TGTGCCTGGAGTGTAAGGGGTTTCCTCCAAGAGACCCAGTACTTC	CAWSVRGFLQETQYF
TRBD1	TRBV2	TRBJ1-2	many	TGTGCCAGCAGTGAGGGACAGAACTATGGCTACACCTTC	CASSEGQNYGYTF
TRBD1	TRBV2	TRBJ2-2	-	TGTGCCAGCAGTTGGACAGGGCGGACCGGGGAGCTGTTTTTT	CASSWTGRTGELFF
TRBD1	TRBV5-1	TRBJ1-6	-	TGCGCCAGCAGGGAGGGACAGGTGGATAATTCACCCCTCCACTTT	CASREGQVDNSPLHF
-	TRBV27	TRBJ2-2	-	TGTGCCAGCAGTTTGGGGCGGACAGTGAACACCGGGGAGCTGTTTTTT	CASSLGRTVNTGELFF
TRBD2	TRBV3-1/TRBV3-2	TRBJ2-3	-	TGTGCCAGCAGCCAAGATGGGTCGGGGGGGCGCGCAGATACGCAGTATTTT	CASSQDGSGGRADTQYF
TRBD2	TRBV18	TRBJ2-2	few	TGTGCCACCCTCACCGGGCTAGCGGGTAACACCGGGGAGCTGTTTTTT	CATLTGLAGNTGELFF
-	TRBV6-5	TRBJ1-2	-	TGTGCCAGCAGTCGCCGTTCGGATGGCTACACCTTC	CASSRRSDGYTF
-	TRBV5-1	TRBJ1-2	-	TGCGCCAGCAGCTTGGAGGGGGTCGCTAACTATGGCTACACCTTC	CASSLEGVANYGYTF
-	TRBV15	TRBJ1-2	-	TGTGCCACCAGCAGAGGAAAACTCCTCTATGGCTACACCTTC	CATSRGKLLYGYTF
TRBD2	TRBV7-9	TRBJ2-1	-	TGTGCCAGCAGCCAGGGACTAGCGGGGGTAGATGAGCAGTTCTTC	CASSQGLAGVDEQFF
-	TRBV3-1/TRBV3-2	TRBJ2-7	-	TGTGCCAGCAGCCAATCGTTACTCAACCCCTACGAGCAGTACTTC	CASSQSLLNPYEQYF
TRBD1	TRBV27	TRBJ2-3	many	TGTGCCAGCAGTTCATGGGGGACAGGGTTAGATACGCAGTATTTT	CASSSWGTGLDTQYF
TRBD1	TRBV5-1	TRBJ2-1	-	TGCGCCAGCAGCCCTCCGGACAGGGGCTATGAGCAGTTCTTC	CASSPPDRGYEQFF
-	TRBV5-8	TRBJ1-2	few	TGTGCCAGCAGCGGCGGTGAGGCGCCCTCCTATGGCTACACCTTC	CASSGGEAPSYGYTF
-	TRBV5-1	TRBJ2-1	once	TGCGCCAGCAGCTTACCCGGGAATGAGCAGTTCTTC	CASSLPGNEQFF
TRBD1	TRBV30	TRBJ1-3	many	TGTGCCTGGAGCGCGGACAGGGCTGCTGGAAACACCATATATTTT	CAWSADRAAGNTIYF
TRBD1	TRBV2	TRBJ1-5	-	TGTGCCAGCAGTGGGGACAGGGATAGCAATCAGCCCCAGCATTTT	CASSGDRDSNQPQHF
-	TRBV10-3	TRBJ2-7	-	TGTGCCATCGGGCGATTACAGGAGCAGGACGAGCAGTACTTC	CAIGRLQEQDEQYF
TRBD1	TRBV11-2	TRBJ2-2	-	TGTGCCAGCAGCTTAGTAGCTGGACAGGGGTCCGGGGAGTTGTTTTTT	CASSLVAGQGSGELFF
-	TRBV7-2	TRBJ1-5	-	TGTGCCAGCAGCTTAGGGGCGGGACGGACCTCCAATCAGCCCCAGCATTTT	CASSLGAGRTSNQPQHF
-	TRBV7-9	TRBJ2-6	-	TGTGCCAGCAGCTTAGCGTCGGGTGGGGCCAACGTCCTGACTTTC	CASSLASGGANVLTF
TRBD2	TRBV4-1	TRBJ2-2	-	TGCGCCAGCAGCCACATAGCGGGGGGGCCTCCAGCCGGGGAGCTGTTTTTT	CASSHIAGGPPAGELFF
-	TRBV27	TRBJ2-7	-	TGTGCCAGCAGCCCCGGAAGGGGGTCCTACGAGCAGTACTTC	CASSPGRGSYEQYF
TRBD1	TRBV7-8	TRBJ1-2	-	TGTGCCAGCAGCGCTAGGACAGGGCTGGGGTATGGCTACACCTTC	CASSARTGLGYGYTF